Listed below are T cell receptor beta chains from one sample, sequenced in a study of CD8 T cells in ankylosing spondylitis. TCRdb passed the 5' RACE reads through MiXCR, listing each CDR3 protein once. The repertoire includes 500,000 or so distinct CDR3 sequences, roughly 5.2% of them detected once, and roughly 3.5% sits in the top ten. The specimen sequenced was blood, either unsorted or a sorted T cell fraction (not recorded which). The receptors derive from a male donor with ankylosing spondylitis. Each CDR3 is given with its conserved first and last residue. Fields, in order: D gene, clone size, V gene, J gene, CDR3 DNA, CDR3 protein. D genes are given only for firm matches. Size values are once, few and many counts, or a class for expanded clones, and some rows have none.

D gene: NA
clone size: many
V gene: TRBV7-2
J gene: TRBJ1-5
CDR3 DNA: TGTGCCAGCAGCTCCGGTGGGGGTCGGAATCAGCCCCAGCATTTT
CDR3 protein: CASSSGGGRNQPQHF

D gene: NA
clone size: many
V gene: TRBV5-1
J gene: TRBJ2-1
CDR3 DNA: TGCGCCAGCAGCTTGCTGGGAGGCACCTACAATGAGCAGTTCTTC
CDR3 protein: CASSLLGGTYNEQFF

D gene: NA
clone size: many
V gene: TRBV7-2
J gene: TRBJ1-1
CDR3 DNA: TGTGCCAGCAGCTCCTGGGGGATCCCCACTGAAGCTTTCTTT
CDR3 protein: CASSSWGIPTEAFF

D gene: TRBD2
clone size: many
V gene: TRBV29-1
J gene: TRBJ2-3
CDR3 DNA: TGCAGCGTGACCGGACCGGCGGGAGCAGATACGCAGTATTTT
CDR3 protein: CSVTGPAGADTQYF

D gene: TRBD1
clone size: many
V gene: TRBV4-2
J gene: TRBJ1-1
CDR3 DNA: TGTGCCAGCAGCCCGGCGGACAGGAAGAACACTGAAGCTTTCTTT
CDR3 protein: CASSPADRKNTEAFF

D gene: NA
clone size: many
V gene: TRBV4-2
J gene: TRBJ2-5
CDR3 DNA: TGTGCCAGCAGCCAAGAGTCGGGGTATGAGACCCAGTACTTC
CDR3 protein: CASSQESGYETQYF

D gene: TRBD2
clone size: NA
V gene: TRBV5-1
J gene: TRBJ2-5
CDR3 DNA: TGCGCCAGCAGCGGGGGACTAGCGGCCCAGCAAGAGACCCAGTACTTC
CDR3 protein: CASSGGLAAQQETQYF

D gene: TRBD2
clone size: many
V gene: TRBV7-9
J gene: TRBJ2-1
CDR3 DNA: TGTGCCAGCAGCCCCGGGACTACCTGGACTGACAATGAGCAGTTCTTC
CDR3 protein: CASSPGTTWTDNEQFF

D gene: TRBD2
clone size: few
V gene: TRBV7-3
J gene: TRBJ2-1
CDR3 DNA: TGTGCCAGCAGCGTCAGCGGGGGGGCCTGGAATGAGCAGTTCTTC
CDR3 protein: CASSVSGGAWNEQFF

D gene: NA
clone size: NA
V gene: TRBV18
J gene: TRBJ2-5
CDR3 DNA: TGTGCCAGCTCAAATACAGGGACAACGTACTTC
CDR3 protein: CASSNTGTTYF

D gene: TRBD2
clone size: many
V gene: TRBV20-1
J gene: TRBJ2-7
CDR3 DNA: TGCAGTGCTAGAGAGGGTAGTAGCGGGAGCTCCGAGCAGTACTTC
CDR3 protein: CSAREGSSGSSEQYF

D gene: NA
clone size: few
V gene: TRBV7-8
J gene: TRBJ1-5
CDR3 DNA: TGTGCCAGCTCCTGGGCCCCCTTCCCGGATCAGCCCCAGCATTTT
CDR3 protein: CASSWAPFPDQPQHF

D gene: TRBD1
clone size: many
V gene: TRBV4-3
J gene: TRBJ2-7
CDR3 DNA: TGCGCCAGCAGCCAAGACTCCAGGGGGCTCTACGAGCAGTACTTC
CDR3 protein: CASSQDSRGLYEQYF

D gene: TRBD2
clone size: many
V gene: TRBV27
J gene: TRBJ2-1
CDR3 DNA: TGTGCCAGCAGTTCGACTAGCGGGGGGCCGGTTAATGAGCAGTTCTTC
CDR3 protein: CASSSTSGGPVNEQFF

D gene: TRBD1
clone size: many
V gene: TRBV7-9
J gene: TRBJ2-7
CDR3 DNA: TGTGCCAGCAGCTTAATCGGGACAGGCTCCTACGAGCAGTACTTC
CDR3 protein: CASSLIGTGSYEQYF

D gene: NA
clone size: NA
V gene: TRBV20-1
J gene: TRBJ2-1
CDR3 DNA: TGCAGTGCTAGAGGTTCAACGAGCAATGAGCAGTTCTTC
CDR3 protein: CSARGSTSNEQFF

D gene: NA
clone size: few
V gene: TRBV27
J gene: TRBJ1-2
CDR3 DNA: TGTGCCAGCAGTCCCTTCAGATATAACTATGGCTACACCTTC
CDR3 protein: CASSPFRYNYGYTF

D gene: NA
clone size: many
V gene: TRBV29-1
J gene: TRBJ2-6
CDR3 DNA: TGCAGCGTTGAAGAAGGCAGGGTCCTAACTGGGGCCAACGTCCTGACTTTC
CDR3 protein: CSVEEGRVLTGANVLTF

D gene: NA
clone size: many
V gene: TRBV4-3
J gene: TRBJ1-6
CDR3 DNA: TGCGCCAGCAGCCCCGGTCCCAGCGCCTATAATTCACCCCTCCACTTT
CDR3 protein: CASSPGPSAYNSPLHF

D gene: NA
clone size: few
V gene: TRBV27
J gene: TRBJ1-3
CDR3 DNA: TGTGCCAGCAGCCCATACAGGACCTTATCCTCTGGAAACACCATATATTTT
CDR3 protein: CASSPYRTLSSGNTIYF

D gene: NA
clone size: few
V gene: TRBV20-1
J gene: TRBJ1-1
CDR3 DNA: TGCAGTGCCTCTGGGGGGACCCCTGGGAACACTGAAGCTTTCTTT
CDR3 protein: CSASGGTPGNTEAFF

D gene: TRBD1
clone size: many
V gene: TRBV12-3/TRBV12-4
J gene: TRBJ2-7
CDR3 DNA: TGTGCCAGCAGTCAGGGGGCACGAATGAACTTC
CDR3 protein: CASSQGARMNF

D gene: TRBD2
clone size: many
V gene: TRBV7-8
J gene: TRBJ2-7
CDR3 DNA: TGTGCCAGCAGCCAATGGCCTAGCGGGAGAGCAGGGCAGTACTTC
CDR3 protein: CASSQWPSGRAGQYF

D gene: NA
clone size: many
V gene: TRBV5-1
J gene: TRBJ2-3
CDR3 DNA: TGCGCCAGCAGCTTGGAGGTGGCAGGGAAGGCAGATACGCAGTATTTT
CDR3 protein: CASSLEVAGKADTQYF

D gene: TRBD2
clone size: many
V gene: TRBV20-1
J gene: TRBJ2-3
CDR3 DNA: TGCAGTGCTCCCGGGGGGATGTGGACAGATACGCAGTATTTT
CDR3 protein: CSAPGGMWTDTQYF

D gene: TRBD1
clone size: NA
V gene: TRBV23-1
J gene: TRBJ2-5
CDR3 DNA: TGCGCCAGCAGTCAATCGGCTGGACAGGGAGAAGAGACCCAGTACTTC
CDR3 protein: CASSQSAGQGEETQYF

D gene: TRBD2
clone size: many
V gene: TRBV20-1
J gene: TRBJ2-1
CDR3 DNA: TGCAGTGCTAAACCGACTAGCGGGATGGTTGAGCAGTTCTTC
CDR3 protein: CSAKPTSGMVEQFF

D gene: TRBD1
clone size: few
V gene: TRBV4-3
J gene: TRBJ2-5
CDR3 DNA: TGCGCCAGCAGCCAAGCTCTCGGGACAGGGGAGACCCAGTACTTC
CDR3 protein: CASSQALGTGETQYF

D gene: NA
clone size: many
V gene: TRBV29-1
J gene: TRBJ2-7
CDR3 DNA: TGCAGCGGATTTAACCCGAGCTCCTACGAGCAGTACTTC
CDR3 protein: CSGFNPSSYEQYF

D gene: NA
clone size: many
V gene: TRBV5-5
J gene: TRBJ2-2
CDR3 DNA: TGTGCCAGCAGCGAGCGACAGCCTAACACCGGGGAGCTGTTTTTT
CDR3 protein: CASSERQPNTGELFF

D gene: TRBD1
clone size: many
V gene: TRBV7-9
J gene: TRBJ2-2
CDR3 DNA: TGTGCCAGCAGCGGCCGGGACAGGAACACCGGGGAGCTGTTTTTT
CDR3 protein: CASSGRDRNTGELFF

D gene: TRBD1
clone size: many
V gene: TRBV4-2
J gene: TRBJ1-4
CDR3 DNA: TGTGCCAGCAGCCACTACAGGGGGGCAGACGATAATGAAAAACTGTTTTTT
CDR3 protein: CASSHYRGADDNEKLFF

D gene: TRBD1
clone size: many
V gene: TRBV7-9
J gene: TRBJ2-3
CDR3 DNA: TGTGCCAGCAGCGGCTGGGACAGATTTGCGCAGTATTTT
CDR3 protein: CASSGWDRFAQYF

D gene: NA
clone size: many
V gene: TRBV20-1
J gene: TRBJ2-5
CDR3 DNA: TGCAGTGGGGACTTCCAAGAGACCCAGTACTTC
CDR3 protein: CSGDFQETQYF

D gene: NA
clone size: many
V gene: TRBV10-3
J gene: TRBJ1-5
CDR3 DNA: TGTGCCATCAGTCCCTCTCCCAGGGCGCAGCCCCAGCATTTT
CDR3 protein: CAISPSPRAQPQHF

D gene: NA
clone size: many
V gene: TRBV10-3
J gene: TRBJ1-2
CDR3 DNA: TGTGCCATCAGTGAACCGACCTATGGCTACACCTTC
CDR3 protein: CAISEPTYGYTF

D gene: NA
clone size: many
V gene: TRBV7-2
J gene: TRBJ1-1
CDR3 DNA: TGTGCCAGCAGCTTAGCCCTGGACATTTCGCTGGTTTTT
CDR3 protein: CASSLALDISLVF

D gene: NA
clone size: many
V gene: TRBV6-2/TRBV6-3
J gene: TRBJ2-7
CDR3 DNA: TGTGCCAGCAGTCTCCTCGCTCGAACAGCGTACGAGCAGTACTTC
CDR3 protein: CASSLLARTAYEQYF

D gene: TRBD1
clone size: many
V gene: TRBV6-2/TRBV6-3
J gene: TRBJ2-7
CDR3 DNA: TGTGCCAGCAGGTGGACAGGGGGCGGCGAGCAGTACTTC
CDR3 protein: CASRWTGGGEQYF

D gene: TRBD2
clone size: NA
V gene: TRBV14
J gene: TRBJ2-5
CDR3 DNA: TGTGCCAGCAGCCCCCTAGCGGGTCCCCGCCAAGAGACCCAGTACTTC
CDR3 protein: CASSPLAGPRQETQYF

D gene: NA
clone size: many
V gene: TRBV12-3/TRBV12-4
J gene: TRBJ2-4
CDR3 DNA: TGTGCCAGCAGCGAGGGGGGGGTGAACATTCAGTACTTC
CDR3 protein: CASSEGGVNIQYF

D gene: TRBD1
clone size: many
V gene: TRBV6-5
J gene: TRBJ1-6
CDR3 DNA: TGTGCCAGCAGGTTACAGGGGGGTAATTCACCCCTCCACTTT
CDR3 protein: CASRLQGGNSPLHF